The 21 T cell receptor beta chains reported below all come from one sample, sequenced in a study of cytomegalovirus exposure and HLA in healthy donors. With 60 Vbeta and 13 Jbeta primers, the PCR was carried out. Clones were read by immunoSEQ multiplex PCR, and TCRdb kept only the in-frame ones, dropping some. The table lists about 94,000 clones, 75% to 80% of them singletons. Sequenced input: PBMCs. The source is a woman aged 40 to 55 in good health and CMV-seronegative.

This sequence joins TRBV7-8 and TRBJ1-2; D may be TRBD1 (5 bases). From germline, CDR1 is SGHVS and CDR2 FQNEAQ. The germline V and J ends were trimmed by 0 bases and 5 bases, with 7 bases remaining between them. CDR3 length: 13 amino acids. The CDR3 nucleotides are TGTGCCAGCAGCTTAGCGACAGCTTATGGCTACACCTTC. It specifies CASSLATAYGYTF.

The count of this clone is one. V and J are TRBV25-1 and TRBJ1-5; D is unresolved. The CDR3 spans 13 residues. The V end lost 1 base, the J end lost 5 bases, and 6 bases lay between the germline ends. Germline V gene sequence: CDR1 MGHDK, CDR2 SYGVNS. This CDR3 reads CASSEWQDQPQHF. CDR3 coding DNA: TGTGCCAGCAGTGAATGGCAGGATCAGCCCCAGCATTTT.

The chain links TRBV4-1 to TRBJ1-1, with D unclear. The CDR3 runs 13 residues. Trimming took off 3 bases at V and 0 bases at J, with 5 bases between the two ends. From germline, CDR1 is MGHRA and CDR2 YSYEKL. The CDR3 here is CASSHNLNTEAFF. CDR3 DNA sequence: TGCGCCAGCAGCCATAACTTGAACACTGAAGCTTTCTTT.

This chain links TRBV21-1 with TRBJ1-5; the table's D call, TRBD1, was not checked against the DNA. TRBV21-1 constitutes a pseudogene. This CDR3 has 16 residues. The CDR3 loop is CASSKVSPGASQPQHF. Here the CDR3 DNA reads TGTGCCAGCAGCAAAGTGAGCCCAGGGGCAAGTCAGCCCCAGCATTTT.

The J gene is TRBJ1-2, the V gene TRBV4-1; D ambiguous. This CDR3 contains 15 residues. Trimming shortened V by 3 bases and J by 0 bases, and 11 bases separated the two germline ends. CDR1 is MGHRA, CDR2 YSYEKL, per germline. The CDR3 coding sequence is TGCGCCAGCAGCCAGCCAACAGCCTCTAACTATGGCTACACCTTC. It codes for CASSQPTASNYGYTF.

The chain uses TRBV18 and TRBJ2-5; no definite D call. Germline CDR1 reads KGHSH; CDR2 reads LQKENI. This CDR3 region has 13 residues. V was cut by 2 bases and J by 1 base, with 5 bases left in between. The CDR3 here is CASSPGLQETQYF. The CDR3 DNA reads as TGTGCCAGCTCACCAGGGCTCCAAGAGACCCAGTACTTC.

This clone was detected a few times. The DNA for the CDR3 is TGTGCCATCAGCAGCGGGACTTCGGCCTACGAGCAGTACTTC. Translating gives CAISSGTSAYEQYF. The V gene is TRBV10-3, the J gene TRBJ2-5, with TRBD2 identical over 7 bases. The J call could be wrong; TRBJ2-7 is a better fit for the DNA end. The CDR3 spans 14 residues. The germline V gene encodes CDR1 ENHRY and CDR2 SYGVKD.

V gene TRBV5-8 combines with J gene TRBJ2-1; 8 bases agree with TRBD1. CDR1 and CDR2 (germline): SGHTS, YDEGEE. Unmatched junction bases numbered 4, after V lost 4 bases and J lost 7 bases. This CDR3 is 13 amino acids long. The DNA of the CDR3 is TGTGCCAGCAGCCGGACAGGGCGGAATGAGCAGTTCTTC. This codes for CASSRTGRNEQFF.

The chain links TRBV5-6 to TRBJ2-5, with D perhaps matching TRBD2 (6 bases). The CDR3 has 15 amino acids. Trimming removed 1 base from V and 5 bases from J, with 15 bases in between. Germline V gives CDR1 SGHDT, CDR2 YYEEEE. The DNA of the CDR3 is TGTGCCAGCAGCTTGCCCGGACGGGGAGGCGAGACCCAGTACTTC. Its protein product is CASSLPGRGGETQYF. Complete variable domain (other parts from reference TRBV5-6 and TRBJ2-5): DAGVTQSPTHLIKTRGQQVTLRCSPKSGHDTVSWYQQALGQGPQFIFQYYEEEERQRGNFPDRFSGHQFPNYSSELNVNALLLGDSALYLCASSLPGRGGETQYFGPGTRLLVL.

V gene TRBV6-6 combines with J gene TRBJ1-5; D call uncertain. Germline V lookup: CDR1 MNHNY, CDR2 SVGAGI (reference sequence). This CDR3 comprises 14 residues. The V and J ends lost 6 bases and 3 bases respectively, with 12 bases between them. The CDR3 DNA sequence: TGTGCCAGCAGACACGGGGATTACAATCAGCCCCAGCATTTT. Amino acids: CASRHGDYNQPQHF.

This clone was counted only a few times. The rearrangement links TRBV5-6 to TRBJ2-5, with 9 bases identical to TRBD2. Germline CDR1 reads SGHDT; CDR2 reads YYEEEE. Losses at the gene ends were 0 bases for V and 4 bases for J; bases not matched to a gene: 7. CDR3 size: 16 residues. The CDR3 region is CASSLVLRGGLETQYF. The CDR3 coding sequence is TGTGCCAGCAGCTTGGTTCTGCGGGGGGGCCTAGAGACCCAGTACTTC.

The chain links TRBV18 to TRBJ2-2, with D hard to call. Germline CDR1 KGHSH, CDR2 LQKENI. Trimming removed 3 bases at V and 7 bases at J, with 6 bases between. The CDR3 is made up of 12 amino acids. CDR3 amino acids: CASSPSSGELFF. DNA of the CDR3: TGTGCCAGCTCACCCTCGAGCGGGGAGCTGTTTTTT.

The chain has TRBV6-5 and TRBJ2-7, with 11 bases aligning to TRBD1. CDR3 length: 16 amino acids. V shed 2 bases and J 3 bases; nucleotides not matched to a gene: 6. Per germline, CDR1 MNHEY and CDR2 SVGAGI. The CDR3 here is CASSYARTGGVYEQYF. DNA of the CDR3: TGTGCCAGCAGTTACGCCCGGACAGGGGGCGTCTACGAGCAGTACTTC.

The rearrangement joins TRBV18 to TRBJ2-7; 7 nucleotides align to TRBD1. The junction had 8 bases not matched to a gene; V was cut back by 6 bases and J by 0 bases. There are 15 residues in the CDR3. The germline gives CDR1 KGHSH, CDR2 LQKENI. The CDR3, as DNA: TGTGCCAGCTCCCCGGGACAGTCTATCTCCTACGAGCAGTACTTC. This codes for CASSPGQSISYEQYF.

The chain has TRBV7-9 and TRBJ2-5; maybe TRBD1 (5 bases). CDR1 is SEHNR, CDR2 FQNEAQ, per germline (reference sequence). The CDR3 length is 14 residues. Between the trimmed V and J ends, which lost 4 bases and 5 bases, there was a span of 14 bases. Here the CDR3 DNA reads TGTGCCAGCAGCTACCCCGCCAGGGTGGAGACCCAGTACTTC. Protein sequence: CASSYPARVETQYF. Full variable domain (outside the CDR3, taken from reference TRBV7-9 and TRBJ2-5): DTGVSQNPRHKITKRGQNVTFRCDPISEHNRLYWYRQTLGQGPEFLTYFQNEAQLEKSRLLSDRFSAERPKGSFSTLEIQRTEQGDSAMYLCASSYPARVETQYFGPGTRLLVL.

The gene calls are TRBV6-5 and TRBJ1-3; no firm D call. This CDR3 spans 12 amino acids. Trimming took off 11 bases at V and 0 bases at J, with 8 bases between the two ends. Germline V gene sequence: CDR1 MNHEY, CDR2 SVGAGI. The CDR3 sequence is CASHSSGNTIYF. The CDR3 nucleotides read TGTGCCTCACACAGCTCTGGAAACACCATATATTTT.

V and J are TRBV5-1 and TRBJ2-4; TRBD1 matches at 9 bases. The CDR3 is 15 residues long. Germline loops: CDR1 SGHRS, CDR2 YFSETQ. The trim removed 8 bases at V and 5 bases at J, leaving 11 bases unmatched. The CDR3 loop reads CASNTITGGENIQYF. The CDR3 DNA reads TGCGCCAGTAATACCATAACAGGGGGCGAAAACATTCAGTACTTC.

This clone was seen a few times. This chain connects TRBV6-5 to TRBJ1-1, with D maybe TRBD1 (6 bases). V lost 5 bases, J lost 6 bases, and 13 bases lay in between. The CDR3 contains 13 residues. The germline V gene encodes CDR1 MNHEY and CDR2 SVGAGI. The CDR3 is CASSRTGFPEAFF. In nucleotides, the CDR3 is TGTGCCAGCAGTCGCACAGGGTTCCCTGAAGCTTTCTTT.

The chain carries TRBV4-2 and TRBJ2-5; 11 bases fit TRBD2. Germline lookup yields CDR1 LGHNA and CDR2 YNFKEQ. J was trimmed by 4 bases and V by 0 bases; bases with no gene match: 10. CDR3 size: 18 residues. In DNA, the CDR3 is TGTGCCAGCAGCCAAGATTCGCGGATAGCGGGGGGGCGAGAGACCCAGTACTTC. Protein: CASSQDSRIAGGRETQYF.

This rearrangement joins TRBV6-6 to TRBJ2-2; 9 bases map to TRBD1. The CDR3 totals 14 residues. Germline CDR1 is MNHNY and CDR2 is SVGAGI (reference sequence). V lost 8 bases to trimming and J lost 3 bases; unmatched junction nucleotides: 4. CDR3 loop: CASQDRGDTGELFF. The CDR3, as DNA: TGTGCCAGCCAGGACAGGGGCGACACCGGGGAGCTGTTTTTT.

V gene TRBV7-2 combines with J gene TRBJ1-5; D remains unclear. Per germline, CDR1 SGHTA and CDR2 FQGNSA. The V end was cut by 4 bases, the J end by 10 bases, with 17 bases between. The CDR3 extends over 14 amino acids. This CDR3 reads CASSSDGVIPPQHF. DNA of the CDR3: TGTGCCAGCAGCTCCGACGGGGTTATCCCACCCCAGCATTTT.